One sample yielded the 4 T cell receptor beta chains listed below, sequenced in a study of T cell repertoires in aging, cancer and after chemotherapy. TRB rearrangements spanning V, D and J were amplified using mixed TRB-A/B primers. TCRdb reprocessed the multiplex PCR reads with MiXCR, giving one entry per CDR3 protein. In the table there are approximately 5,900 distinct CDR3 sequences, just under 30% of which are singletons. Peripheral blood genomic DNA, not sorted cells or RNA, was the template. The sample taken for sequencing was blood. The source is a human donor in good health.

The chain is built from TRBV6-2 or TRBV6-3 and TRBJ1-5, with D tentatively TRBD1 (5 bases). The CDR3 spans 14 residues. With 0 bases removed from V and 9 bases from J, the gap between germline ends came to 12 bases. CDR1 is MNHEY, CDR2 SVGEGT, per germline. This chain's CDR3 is CASSYSLGTTPQHF. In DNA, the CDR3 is TGTGCCAGCAGTTACTCCCTGGGGACGACGCCCCAGCATTTT.

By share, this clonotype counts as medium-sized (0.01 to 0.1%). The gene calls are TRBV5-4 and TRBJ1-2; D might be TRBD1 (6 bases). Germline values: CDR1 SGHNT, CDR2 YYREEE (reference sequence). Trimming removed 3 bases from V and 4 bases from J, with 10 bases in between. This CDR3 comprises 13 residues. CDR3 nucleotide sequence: TGTGCCAGCAGCTCAACAGGGACCTATGGCTACACCTTC. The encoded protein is CASSSTGTYGYTF.

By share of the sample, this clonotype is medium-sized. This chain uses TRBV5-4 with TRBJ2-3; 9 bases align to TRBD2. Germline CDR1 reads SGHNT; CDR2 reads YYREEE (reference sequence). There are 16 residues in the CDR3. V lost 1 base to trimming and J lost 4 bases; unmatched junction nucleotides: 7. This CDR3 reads CASSLWRGGNSDTQYF. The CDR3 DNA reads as TGTGCCAGCAGCTTGTGGCGGGGGGGCAACTCAGATACGCAGTATTTT. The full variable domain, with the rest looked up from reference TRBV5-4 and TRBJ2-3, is ETGVTQSPTHLIKTRGQQVTLRCSSQSGHNTVSWYQQALGQGPQFIFQYYREEENGRGNFPPRFSGLQFPNYSSELNVNALELDDSALYLCASSLWRGGNSDTQYFGPGTRLTVL.

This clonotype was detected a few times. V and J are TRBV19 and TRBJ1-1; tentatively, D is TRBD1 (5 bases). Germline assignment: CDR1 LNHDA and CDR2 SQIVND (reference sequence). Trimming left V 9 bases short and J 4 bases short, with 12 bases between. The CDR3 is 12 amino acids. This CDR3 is CASSQGSTEAFF. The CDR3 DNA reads TGTGCCAGCTCCCAGGGTAGCACTGAAGCTTTCTTT. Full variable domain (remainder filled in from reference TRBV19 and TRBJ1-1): DGGITQSPKYLFRKEGQNVTLSCEQNLNHDAMYWYRQDPGQGLRLIYYSQIVNDFQKGDIAEGYSVSREKKESFPLTVTSAQKNPTAFYLCASSQGSTEAFFGQGTRLTVV.